The text below deals with one TCR beta chain. V dropped 1 base and J dropped 9; count of bases not matched to a gene: 8. From germline, CDR1 is KGHSH and CDR2 LQKENI. The CDR3 length is 15 residues. The split of CD4+ cells yielded CD45RA+ naive and CD45RA-negative memory subsets. Libraries were prepared by immunoSEQ multiplex PCR; TCRdb keeps only in-frame clonotypes and omits some of them. This table holds more than 2 million clones, 95% found once. The data derive from a study of shared clonotypes between healthy human individuals. Sequenced sample: naive CD4+ T cells sorted from blood. The subset was: CD45RA+ positively selected. The rearrangement uses TRBV18 and TRBJ2-1; 8 bases align to TRBD2. This TCR derives from a man younger than 35 in good health. The CDR3 protein is CASSPQGLEVPEQFF. CDR3 sequence (DNA): TGTGCCAGCTCACCACAGGGACTAGAGGTACCTGAGCAGTTCTTC. The variable domain in full, completed from reference TRBV18 and TRBJ2-1, reads NAGVMQNPRHLVRRRGQEARLRCSPMKGHSHVYWYRQLPEEGLKFMVYLQKENIIDESGMPKERFSAEFPKEGPSILRIQQVVRGDSAAYFCASSPQGLEVPEQFFGPGTRLTVL.